These 27 T cell receptor beta chains were sequenced from one sample in a study of T cells in Graves' hyperthyroidism and ophthalmopathy. TCR beta CDR3 regions were amplified from RNA. During a first-round RT-PCR of the TCR CDR3, the HTBI primer set was used. TCRdb fed the multiplex PCR reads into MiXCR, producing one record per CDR3 protein. The data show over 650,000 distinct CDR3 sequences, with 16% seen just once and approximately 8% held by the top ten. The sample was blood. The receptors here all came from a man aged 18-30 years with Graves' hyperthyroidism.

The sample holds many counts of this clonotype. V gene TRBV7-2 combines with J gene TRBJ2-3, with a possible D match to TRBD2 (6 bases). In germline, CDR1 is SGHTA, CDR2 FQGNSA. This CDR3 region has 15 residues. Trimming stripped 4 bases from V and 1 base from J, with 12 bases between. CDR3 bases: TGTGCCAGCAGCTCGGGACTTGAGGGCACAGATACGCAGTATTTT. This codes for CASSSGLEGTDTQYF.

This clonotype was found many times. The V gene is TRBV12-3 or TRBV12-4, the J gene TRBJ1-1; 7 bases line up with TRBD1. CDR3 length: 16 residues. J lost 0 bases, V lost 8 bases, and 12 bases had no gene match. The DNA of the CDR3 is TGTGCCAGCTGTTCCCGGGACAGTGAAATGAACACTGAAGCTTTCTTT. Translated, it gives CASCSRDSEMNTEAFF.

In its sample, this clonotype was seen many times. The chain links TRBV12-3 or TRBV12-4 to TRBJ2-1; 8 bases agree with TRBD2. The CDR3 covers 12 residues. V gave up 7 bases and J gave up 5 bases; unmatched junction bases: 1. CDR3 sequence: CASKLADNEQFF. CDR3 in DNA: TGTGCCAGCAAACTAGCGGACAATGAGCAGTTCTTC.

About this clonotype: This may arise from a read error, as a much more abundant clone is one base away. The chain uses TRBV19 and TRBJ1-2; the match to TRBD1 covers 7 bases. Per germline, CDR1 LNHDA and CDR2 SQIVND (reference sequence). The length of the CDR3 is 15 residues. The CDR3 region is CSSTLGQSRMRGYTF. The CDR3 nucleotides are TGTTCCAGTACCTTGGGACAGTCAAGAATGCGTGGCTACACCTTC.

This clonotype has a handful of counts. The V call is TRBV12-5, the J call TRBJ1-5; D not certain. CDR1 is LGHNT and CDR2 is FRNRAP in the germline V gene. The CDR3 is 13 amino acids. The V gene lost 4 bases and the J gene lost 4 bases, with 8 bases spanning the gap. CDR3 protein: CASGSRRNQPQHF. CDR3 DNA sequence: TGTGCTAGTGGTTCCCGACGAAATCAGCCCCAGCATTTT.

In its sample, this clonotype was seen many times. The chain carries TRBV2 and TRBJ1-1; no definite D call. CDR3 length: 13 amino acids. The V and J ends lost 6 bases and 4 bases respectively, with 12 bases between them. Germline V gene data show CDR1 as SNHLY and CDR2 as FYNNEI. Written as DNA, the CDR3 is TGTGCCAGCAGGGTGACGGAAGGCACTGAAGCTTTCTTT. Amino acids: CASRVTEGTEAFF.

V gene TRBV28 combines with J gene TRBJ1-5; D unresolved. This CDR3 comprises 13 residues. Germline V gives CDR1 MDHEN, CDR2 SYDVKM. Trimming took 7 bases from V and 1 from J, leaving 8 bases between them. In DNA form, the CDR3 reads TGTGCCAGCACCCGTGGAAGCAATCAGCCCCAGCATTTT. Translated, it gives CASTRGSNQPQHF.

V usage is TRBV4-3 and J usage is TRBJ1-6; D gene uncertain. Looked up from germline, CDR1 is LGHNA and CDR2 is YSLEER. Trimming left V 1 base short and J 4 bases short, with 11 bases between. The CDR3 has 16 amino acids. CDR3 nucleotides: TGCGCCAGCAGCCAAGTGGAGGACCCTTATAATTCACCCCTCCACTTT. Its translation: CASSQVEDPYNSPLHF.

Ten or more counts support this clonotype. The V and J genes are TRBV20-1 and TRBJ1-1; the D is unclear. Germline CDR1 DFQATT, CDR2 SNEGSKA (reference sequence). CDR3 length equals 14 residues. V lost 1 base and J 1 base, leaving 10 bases between the germline ends. The CDR3 loop reads CSARVPDSNTEAFF. CDR3 nucleotide sequence: TGCAGTGCTAGAGTGCCGGACTCGAACACTGAAGCTTTCTTT.

This clonotype was detected only a few times. The J gene is TRBJ2-2, the V gene TRBV30; perhaps TRBD1 as D (6 bases). CDR1 is GTSNPN, CDR2 SVGIG, per germline (reference sequence). The CDR3 has 14 residues. Trimming removed 4 bases from V and 0 bases from J, with 9 bases in between. In nucleotides, the CDR3 is TGTGCCTGGACAGGACAGTCGAACACCGGGGAGCTGTTTTTT. It encodes CAWTGQSNTGELFF.

The table lists this clonotype with many counts. The genes are TRBV11-2 and TRBJ2-7, with 7 nucleotides matching TRBD2. The CDR3 has 13 amino acids. Germline V gives CDR1 SGHAT, CDR2 FQNNGV. J gave up 7 bases and V 5 bases, and 8 bases lay outside the gene matches. CDR3 DNA sequence: TGTGCCAGCAGCACGAGCGGGATAGGGGAGCAGTACTTC. Residues: CASSTSGIGEQYF.

This clonotype came up a few times. This chain uses TRBV29-1 with TRBJ1-2; D possibly corresponds to TRBD1 (6 bases). Germline CDR1 is SQVTM and CDR2 is ANQGSEA. The CDR3 has 12 amino acids. Trimming cost V 4 bases and J 4 bases, with 10 bases left between them. CDR3 nucleotide sequence: TGCAGCGTTGTTGGGGGGGCCTATGGCTACACCTTC. This codes for CSVVGGAYGYTF.

This clonotype appeared a single time. The V call is TRBV5-1, the J call TRBJ2-1; D possibly uses TRBD1 or TRBD2 (5 bases each). Trimming took 0 bases from V and 12 from J, leaving 10 bases between them. This CDR3 is 12 amino acids long. CDR1 and CDR2 (germline): SGHRS, YFSETQ. The CDR3 bases are TGCGCCAGCAGCTTGGCCGGGGCGGGGCAGTTCTTC. Protein product: CASSLAGAGQFF.

This clonotype has just a few counts. The chain joins TRBV5-6 to TRBJ2-2, with TRBD2 identical over 9 bases. V shed 0 bases and J 6 bases; nucleotides not matched to a gene: 3. This CDR3 has 15 amino acids. Germline CDR1 reads SGHDT; CDR2 reads YYEEEE. This CDR3 reads CASSLVTSGAGELFF. For the CDR3, the DNA is TGTGCCAGCAGCTTGGTGACTAGCGGAGCCGGGGAGCTGTTTTTT.

This clonotype was seen only a few times. This sequence joins TRBV2 and TRBJ2-3; D is undetermined. This CDR3 region has 16 residues. The V end was cut by 3 bases, the J end by 2 bases, with 15 bases between. Germline-derived CDR1 and CDR2 are SNHLY and FYNNEI. The CDR3 bases are TGTGCCAGCAGTGATATTGACGGATTATTCACAGATACGCAGTATTTT. Amino acids: CASSDIDGLFTDTQYF. The variable domain in full, with the rest retrieved from reference TRBV2 and TRBJ2-3, is EPEVTQTPSHQVTQMGQEVILRCVPISNHLYFYWYRQILGQKVEFLVSFYNNEISEKSEIFDDQFSVERPDGSNFTLKIRSTKLEDSAMYFCASSDIDGLFTDTQYFGPGTRLTVL.

This clonotype was seen more than once but under ten times. The chain is built from TRBV19 and TRBJ2-5, with D perhaps TRBD1 (5 bases). This CDR3 has 15 amino acids. Trimming cost V 3 bases and J 5 bases, with 16 bases left between them. CDR1 is LNHDA and CDR2 is SQIVND in the germline V gene (reference sequence). The CDR3: CASSMGQGRRETQYF. In nucleotides, the CDR3 is TGTGCCAGTAGTATGGGGCAGGGAAGGCGGGAGACCCAGTACTTC.

This clonotype was detected many times. The V gene is TRBV10-3, the J gene TRBJ2-7; the match to TRBD1 covers 10 bases. Unmatched junction bases numbered 8, after V lost 3 bases and J lost 3 bases. Germline CDR1 and CDR2: ENHRY and SYGVKD. The CDR3 extends over 16 amino acids. CDR3 sequence reads: CAISEGPGTGVYEQYF. CDR3 DNA sequence: TGTGCCATCAGTGAAGGCCCGGGGACAGGGGTCTACGAGCAGTACTTC.

A few counts support this clonotype. The J gene is TRBJ1-5, the V gene TRBV6-1; possibly TRBD1 for D (5 bases). V was clipped by 8 bases and J by 2 bases, with 10 bases between them. The CDR3 contains 13 residues. Germline lookup yields CDR1 MNHNS and CDR2 SASEGT. The CDR3 DNA reads as TGTGCCAGCCTCCAAGGGGGCAATCAGCCCCAGCATTTT. Translation: CASLQGGNQPQHF.

This clonotype was detected many times. The chain couples TRBV6-1 to TRBJ2-1, with 10 bases matching TRBD1. CDR3 length: 15 residues. Germline trimming cut 4 bases from V and 8 bases from J; bases unmatched to any gene: 8. Germline V lookup: CDR1 MNHNS, CDR2 SASEGT. Here the CDR3 DNA reads TGTGCCAGCAGTGGCCCGGGACAGGGGATGGATGAGCAGTTCTTC. As protein: CASSGPGQGMDEQFF.

This clonotype appeared many times. The J gene is TRBJ2-1, the V gene TRBV3-1; TRBD2 is a possible D gene (6 bases). The CDR3 sequence is 12 residues long. V gave up 6 bases and J gave up 6 bases, with 9 bases separating them. The germline V gene encodes CDR1 LGHDT and CDR2 YNNKEL (reference sequence). CDR3 amino acids: CASRSGGNEQFF. In DNA form, the CDR3 reads TGTGCCAGCAGGTCCGGGGGCAATGAGCAGTTCTTC.

V is TRBV19 and J is TRBJ2-7; D is unclear. Germline V gives CDR1 LNHDA, CDR2 SQIVND (reference sequence). The CDR3 extends over 14 amino acids. V was trimmed by 5 bases and J by 0 bases, leaving 11 bases between them. The CDR3: CASSSHLSSYEQYF. CDR3 sequence (DNA): TGTGCCAGTAGTTCTCATCTGAGCTCCTACGAGCAGTACTTC.

This clonotype was recorded at least ten times. The chain combines TRBV3-1 with TRBJ2-7; D unclear. The CDR3 is 14 amino acids. Germline CDR1 and CDR2: LGHDT and YNNKEL (reference sequence). Between the trimmed V and J ends, which lost 0 bases and 6 bases, there was a span of 12 bases. The CDR3 nucleotides are TGTGCCAGCAGCCAAGATTGGTCTAGTGGCGAGCAGTACTTC. It codes for CASSQDWSSGEQYF.

This clonotype was counted between two and nine times. The rearrangement joins TRBV4-1 to TRBJ2-1; D perhaps matches TRBD2 (5 bases). The CDR3 is 16 amino acids. The V end was cut by 3 bases, the J end by 0 bases, with 12 bases between. CDR1 is MGHRA and CDR2 is YSYEKL in the germline V gene. This CDR3 reads CASSQERASSYNEQFF. CDR3 bases: TGCGCCAGCAGCCAGGAGAGGGCCTCCTCCTACAATGAGCAGTTCTTC.

This clonotype appeared many times. This chain connects TRBV28 to TRBJ2-1; 9 bases map to TRBD1. The CDR3 consists of 15 residues. In germline, CDR1 is MDHEN, CDR2 SYDVKM. Trimming removed 6 bases from V and 3 bases from J; junction bases left unmatched: 6. For the CDR3, the DNA is TGTGCCAGCAGCGCCGGACAGGGGTACTACAATGAGCAGTTCTTC. This encodes CASSAGQGYYNEQFF. The whole variable domain, remainder taken from reference TRBV28 and TRBJ2-1, is DVKVTQSSRYLVKRTGEKVFLECVQDMDHENMFWYRQDPGLGLRLIYFSYDVKMKEKGDIPEGYSVSREKKERFSLILESASTNQTSMYLCASSAGQGYYNEQFFGPGTRLTVL.

At least ten counts were recorded for this clonotype. The rearrangement uses TRBV29-1 and TRBJ2-5; the D gene is possibly TRBD2 (6 bases). CDR3 length: 12 amino acids. Germline V gives CDR1 SQVTM, CDR2 ANQGSEA. Trimming took 3 bases from V and 5 from J, leaving 10 bases between them. Here the CDR3 reads CSVEGGGETQYF. CDR3 nucleotide sequence: TGCAGCGTTGAGGGTGGGGGGGAGACCCAGTACTTC. Full variable domain (rest looked up from reference TRBV29-1 and TRBJ2-5): SAVISQKPSRDICQRGTSLTIQCQVDSQVTMMFWYRQQPGQSLTLIATANQGSEATYESGFVIDKFPISRPNLTFSTLTVSNMSPEDSSIYLCSVEGGGETQYFGPGTRLLVL.

This rearrangement joins TRBV6-2 or TRBV6-3 to TRBJ2-1; the D gene is possibly TRBD2 (6 bases). This CDR3 has 14 residues. Germline V gene sequence: CDR1 MNHEY, CDR2 SVGEGT. V lost 10 bases to trimming and J lost 3 bases, with 16 bases between them. The CDR3 loop is CAISPAGIYNEQFF. The CDR3, as DNA: TGTGCCATCTCTCCGGCGGGGATCTACAATGAGCAGTTCTTC.

CDR3 nucleotide sequence: TGTGCCACCAGCAGACCCCTAGACGAGCAGTACTTC. Its translation: CATSRPLDEQYF. This chain links TRBV15 with TRBJ2-7; D is unresolved. With 2 bases removed from V and 5 bases from J, the gap between germline ends came to 7 bases. Per germline, CDR1 LNHNV and CDR2 YYDKDF (reference sequence). CDR3 length: 12 residues. Complete variable domain (other parts from reference TRBV15 and TRBJ2-7): DAMVIQNPRYQVTQFGKPVTLSCSQTLNHNVMYWYQQKSSQAPKLLFHYYDKDFNNEADTPDNFQSRRPNTSFCFLDIRSPGLGDTAMYLCATSRPLDEQYFGPGTRLTVT.